This is a list of T cell receptor beta chains from one sample in a study of T cell clones after liver transplantation. The table came from immunoSEQ multiplex PCR; TCRdb's copy has only in-frame clones and leaves some out. The sample has about 75,000 clones, roughly 80% seen once. The input for sequencing was CD4+ T cells from blood, taken 48 months after liver transplant. All receptors come from a human patient who received a liver transplant. Some T cells may be supplied by the graft donor. The CDR3 runs from the conserved cysteine through the conserved F or W. A D gene is named only where the DNA matches it firmly.

>TRBD2|TRBV29-1|TRBJ2-7
CSGGTSGSFYEQYF
>-|TRBV7-2|TRBJ1-2
CASSLGFRTYYGYTF
>-|TRBV15|TRBJ2-1
CATSSYNEQFF
>TRBD2|TRBV11-2|TRBJ2-5
CASSSGTSGSRDAQETQYF
>-|TRBV4-3|TRBJ1-5
CASSLPPGTRTQPQHF
>-|TRBV6-1|TRBJ1-2
CASSDPGGNYGYTF
>-|TRBV28|TRBJ2-7
CASSYLAAPYEQYF
>-|TRBV5-1|TRBJ2-7
CASSLGDEASYEQYF
>TRBD2|TRBV7-3|TRBJ2-1
CASSLKVTSGNNEQFF
>-|TRBV28|TRBJ2-3
CASSSGADTQYF
>-|TRBV28|TRBJ1-4
CASTEQGRANEKLFF
>-|TRBV6-4|TRBJ2-1
CASSGWAGRSSYNEQFF
>TRBD1|TRBV5-6|TRBJ1-1
CASSFATGDTEAFF
>-|TRBV7-2|TRBJ2-7
CASSLGGGSSTIYEQYF
>-|TRBV2|TRBJ1-1
CASSEMVNTEAFF
>TRBD2|TRBV6-5|TRBJ2-3
CASSKLAGETDTQYF
>-|TRBV30|TRBJ1-4
CAWPLRGGEKLFF
>-|TRBV29-1|TRBJ2-5
CSVEVVGKETQYF
>-|TRBV6-5|TRBJ2-7
CASSSLFVRTYEQYF
>-|TRBV19|TRBJ2-3
CASSIGRATDTQYF
>-|TRBV29-1|TRBJ1-4
CSVDEAGEGKLFF
>TRBD1|TRBV7-2|TRBJ2-5
CASSLGLGTEETQYF
>-|TRBV6-5|TRBJ2-2
CASRSRGWTGELFF
>-|TRBV5-6|TRBJ1-2
CASSHGQNYGYTF
>TRBD1|TRBV28|TRBJ2-3
CASSEGTGVGRDTQYF
>-|TRBV7-9|TRBJ2-7
CASSLVWASNDEQYF
>TRBD1|TRBV5-6|TRBJ2-7
CASSLGSNFRGPYEQYF
>-|TRBV29-1|TRBJ1-1
CSVDGGTEAFF
>TRBD2|TRBV9|TRBJ2-1
CASSPWTRMDEQFF
>-|TRBV19|TRBJ1-2
CATLNRMGYGYTF
>-|TRBV11-2|TRBJ2-7
CASSLDFVNYEQYF
>-|TRBV15|TRBJ2-7
CATSRELGVQHEQYF
>TRBD1|TRBV9|TRBJ1-4
CASSVSGGGEKLFF
>TRBD1|TRBV9|TRBJ2-2
CASSPWTGKAGELFF
>TRBD1|TRBV14|TRBJ1-2
CASSLLQTGSNYGYTF
>-|TRBV2|TRBJ2-1
CASKGLGEVAWNEQFF
>-|TRBV11-3|TRBJ1-1
CASSLEGNTEAFF
>-|TRBV7-7|TRBJ1-4
CAKRSNEKLFF
>-|TRBV11-2|TRBJ2-1
CASSLAPTRLFF
>-|TRBV28|TRBJ1-5
CASSFGQGSQPQHF
>TRBD1|TRBV9|TRBJ1-1
CASSPYEGANAEAFF
>-|TRBV11-3|TRBJ2-6
CASSLGPPGANVLTF
>-|TRBV5-1|TRBJ1-2
CASSLTPNYGYTF
>TRBD2|TRBV7-3|TRBJ2-3
CASSTGTSGGTDTQYF
>-|TRBV7-9|TRBJ1-1
CASSFAAGGGTEAFF
>-|TRBV18|TRBJ1-6
CASSPAAAGNSPLHF
>-|TRBV7-2|TRBJ2-5
CASSFGGGSETQYF
>TRBD1|TRBV5-1|TRBJ2-7
CASSGDSLSYEQYF
>TRBD1|TRBV27|TRBJ1-3
CASGTGSSGNTIYF
>TRBD2|TRBV6-5|TRBJ2-7
CASSYEAGGYEQYF
>-|TRBV11-1|TRBJ1-1
CASSPPGHTNTEAFF